This T cell receptor (beta chain) was recovered during a study of tumor-infiltrating lymphocytes in primary liver carcinoma. Whole-study context: Those sampled were patients whose primary liver carcinoma was treated by surgical resection.

Note on this clonotype: Its target is unknown.

A primer in the constant region served to generate TCR beta cDNA from about 470 ng of total RNA. For TCR beta, libraries were produced by three nested multiplex PCR rounds using slightly modified ARM-PCR. Rounds one and two of PCR, each of around 11 cycles, were primed with TRBV1-TRBV30 forward primers and a C-beta reverse primer. In TCRdb, the multiplex PCR reads were re-called with MiXCR into one record per CDR3 protein. This table holds 150,000 to 200,000 distinct CDR3 sequences, over 50% found once. V gave up 2 bases and J gave up 6 bases, with 12 bases separating them. There are 14 residues in the CDR3. CDR1 and CDR2 (germline): SGHAT, FQNNGV. For blood RNA, unsorted whole blood served as the source, and germline DNA was extracted too. Patients carried chronic HBV infection without prior treatment. Study-level points and caveats: Samples, which were bulk and unsorted, did not allow CD4+ and CD8+ repertoires to be compared.

This chain links TRBV11-2 with TRBJ2-3; unclear D gene. The sample consisted of peripheral blood. This sequence originates from a man in his forties or fifties with primary liver carcinoma and hepatitis B virus infection. The CDR3 loop reads CASSLNSGRDTQYF. In DNA form, the CDR3 reads TGTGCCAGCAGCTTAAATTCCGGGCGGGATACGCAGTATTTT.